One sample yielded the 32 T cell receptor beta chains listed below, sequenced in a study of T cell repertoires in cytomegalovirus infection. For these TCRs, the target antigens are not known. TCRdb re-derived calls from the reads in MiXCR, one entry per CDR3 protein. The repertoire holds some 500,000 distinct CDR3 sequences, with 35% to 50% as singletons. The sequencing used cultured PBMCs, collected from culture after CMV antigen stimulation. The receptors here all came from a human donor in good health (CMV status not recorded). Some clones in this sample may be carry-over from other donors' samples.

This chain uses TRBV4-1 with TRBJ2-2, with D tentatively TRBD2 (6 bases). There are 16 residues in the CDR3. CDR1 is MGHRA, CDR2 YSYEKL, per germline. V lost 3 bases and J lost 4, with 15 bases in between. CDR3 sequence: CASSHRGGIGTGELFF. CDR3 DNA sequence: TGCGCCAGCAGCCACCGGGGCGGGATCGGCACCGGGGAGCTGTTTTTT.

CDR3 bases: TGTGCCAGCAGGTCAAGACCCCCGGATGGAAACACCATATATTTT. This gives the protein CASRSRPPDGNTIYF. V is TRBV28 and J is TRBJ1-3, with unresolved D. The V end lost 6 bases, the J end lost 3 bases, and 15 bases lay between the germline ends. CDR1 and CDR2 (germline): MDHEN, SYDVKM. The CDR3 loop spans 15 amino acids.

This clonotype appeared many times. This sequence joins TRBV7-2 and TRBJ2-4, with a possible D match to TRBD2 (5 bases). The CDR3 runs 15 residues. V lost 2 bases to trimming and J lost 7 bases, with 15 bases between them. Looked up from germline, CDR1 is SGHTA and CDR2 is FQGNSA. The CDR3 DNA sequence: TGTGCCAGCAGCTTATCGGTGAGGGTAGTGAACATTCAGTACTTC. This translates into CASSLSVRVVNIQYF.

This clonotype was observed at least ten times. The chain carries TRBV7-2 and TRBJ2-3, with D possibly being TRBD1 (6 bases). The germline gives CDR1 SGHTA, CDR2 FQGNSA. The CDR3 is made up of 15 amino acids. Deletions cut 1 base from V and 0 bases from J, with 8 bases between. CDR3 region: CASSLGGQSTDTQYF. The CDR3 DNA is TGTGCCAGCAGCTTAGGGGGACAAAGCACAGATACGCAGTATTTT.

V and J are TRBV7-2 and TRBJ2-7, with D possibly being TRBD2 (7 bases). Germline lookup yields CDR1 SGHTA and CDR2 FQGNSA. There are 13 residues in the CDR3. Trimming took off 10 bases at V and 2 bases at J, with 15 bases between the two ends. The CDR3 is CATRGRAPYEQYF. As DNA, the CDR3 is TGTGCCACGAGGGGGAGGGCCCCCTACGAGCAGTACTTC.

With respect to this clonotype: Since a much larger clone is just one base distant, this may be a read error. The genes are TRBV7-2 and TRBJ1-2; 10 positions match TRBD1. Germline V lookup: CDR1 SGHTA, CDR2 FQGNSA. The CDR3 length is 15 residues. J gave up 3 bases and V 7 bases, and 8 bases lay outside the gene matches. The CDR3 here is CASNPGQGEYYGYTF. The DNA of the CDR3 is TGTGCCAGCAACCCTGGACAGGGGGAGTACTATGGCTACACCTTC. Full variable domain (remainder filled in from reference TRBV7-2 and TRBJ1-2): GAGVSQSPSNKVTEKGKDVELRCDPISGHTALYWYRQSLGQGLEFLIYFQGNSAPDKSGLPSDRFSAERTGGSVSTLTIQRTQQEDSAVYLCASNPGQGEYYGYTFGSGTRLTVV.

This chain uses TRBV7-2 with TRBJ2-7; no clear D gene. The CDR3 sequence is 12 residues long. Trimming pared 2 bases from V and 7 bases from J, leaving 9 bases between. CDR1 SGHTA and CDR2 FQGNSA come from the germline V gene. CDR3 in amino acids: CASSLRSGEQYF. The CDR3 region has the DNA TGTGCCAGCAGCTTACGGAGTGGAGAGCAGTACTTC. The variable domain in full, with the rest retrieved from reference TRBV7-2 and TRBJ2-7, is GAGVSQSPSNKVTEKGKDVELRCDPISGHTALYWYRQSLGQGLEFLIYFQGNSAPDKSGLPSDRFSAERTGGSVSTLTIQRTQQEDSAVYLCASSLRSGEQYFGPGTRLTVT.

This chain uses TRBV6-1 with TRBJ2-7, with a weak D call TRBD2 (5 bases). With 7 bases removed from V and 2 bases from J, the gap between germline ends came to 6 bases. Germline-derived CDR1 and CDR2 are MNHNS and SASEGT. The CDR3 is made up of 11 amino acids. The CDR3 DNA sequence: TGTGCCAGCATCGGGGCCTACGAGCAGTACTTC. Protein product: CASIGAYEQYF.

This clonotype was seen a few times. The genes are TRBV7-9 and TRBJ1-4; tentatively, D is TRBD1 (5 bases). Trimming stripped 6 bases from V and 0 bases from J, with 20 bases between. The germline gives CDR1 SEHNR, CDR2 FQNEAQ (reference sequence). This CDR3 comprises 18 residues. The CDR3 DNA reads TGTGCCAGCAGTCCACAGGTTGGGAGTTCCGCAACTAATGAAAAACTGTTTTTT. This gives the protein CASSPQVGSSATNEKLFF.

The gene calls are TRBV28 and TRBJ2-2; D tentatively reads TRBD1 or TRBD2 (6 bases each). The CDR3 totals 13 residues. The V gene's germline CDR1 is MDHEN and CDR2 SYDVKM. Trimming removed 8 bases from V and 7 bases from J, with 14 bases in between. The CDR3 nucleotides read TGTGCCAGCGACAGGTCAGCGGGCGGGGAGCTGTTTTTT. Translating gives CASDRSAGGELFF.

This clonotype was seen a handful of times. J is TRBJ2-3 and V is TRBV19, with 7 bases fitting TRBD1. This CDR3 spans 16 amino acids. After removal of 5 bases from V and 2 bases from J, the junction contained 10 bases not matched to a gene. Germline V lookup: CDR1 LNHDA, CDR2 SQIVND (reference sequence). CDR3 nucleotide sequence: TGTGCCAGTAGTCCAGTGGGACAGAAATCCACAGATACGCAGTATTTT. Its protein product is CASSPVGQKSTDTQYF.

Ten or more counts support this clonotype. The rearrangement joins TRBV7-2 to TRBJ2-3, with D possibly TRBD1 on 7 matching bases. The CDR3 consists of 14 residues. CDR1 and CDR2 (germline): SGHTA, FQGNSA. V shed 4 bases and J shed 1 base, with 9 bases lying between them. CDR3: CASSSRGGTDTQYF. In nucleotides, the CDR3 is TGTGCCAGCAGCTCCAGGGGGGGCACAGATACGCAGTATTTT.

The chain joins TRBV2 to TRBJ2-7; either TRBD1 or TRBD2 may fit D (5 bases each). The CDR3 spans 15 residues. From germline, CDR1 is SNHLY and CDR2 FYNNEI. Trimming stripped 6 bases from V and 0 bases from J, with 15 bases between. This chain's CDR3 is CASRRDLLNSYEQYF. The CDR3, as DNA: TGTGCCAGCAGGAGGGACCTCCTAAACTCCTACGAGCAGTACTTC. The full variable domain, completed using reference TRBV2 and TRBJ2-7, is EPEVTQTPSHQVTQMGQEVILRCVPISNHLYFYWYRQILGQKVEFLVSFYNNEISEKSEIFDDQFSVERPDGSNFTLKIRSTKLEDSAMYFCASRRDLLNSYEQYFGPGTRLTVT.

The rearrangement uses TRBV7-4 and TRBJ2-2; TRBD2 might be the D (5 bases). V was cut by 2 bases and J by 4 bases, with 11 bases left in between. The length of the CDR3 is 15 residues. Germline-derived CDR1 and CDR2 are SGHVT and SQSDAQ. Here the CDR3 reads CASSLPSFPTGELFF. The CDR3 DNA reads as TGTGCCAGCAGCTTACCTAGCTTTCCCACCGGGGAGCTGTTTTTT.

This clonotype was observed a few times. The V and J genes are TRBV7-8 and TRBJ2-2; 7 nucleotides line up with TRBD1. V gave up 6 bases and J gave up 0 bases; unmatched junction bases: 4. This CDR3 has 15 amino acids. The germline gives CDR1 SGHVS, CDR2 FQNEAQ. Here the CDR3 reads CASRPGTANTGELFF. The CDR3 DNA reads TGTGCCAGCAGGCCCGGGACAGCGAACACCGGGGAGCTGTTTTTT.

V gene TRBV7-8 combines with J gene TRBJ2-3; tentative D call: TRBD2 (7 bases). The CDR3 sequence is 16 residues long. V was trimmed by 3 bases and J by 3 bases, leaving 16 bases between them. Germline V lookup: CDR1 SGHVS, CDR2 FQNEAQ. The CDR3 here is CASSFLPGGRTDTQYF. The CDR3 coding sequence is TGTGCCAGCAGCTTCCTACCCGGGGGGCGGACAGATACGCAGTATTTT.

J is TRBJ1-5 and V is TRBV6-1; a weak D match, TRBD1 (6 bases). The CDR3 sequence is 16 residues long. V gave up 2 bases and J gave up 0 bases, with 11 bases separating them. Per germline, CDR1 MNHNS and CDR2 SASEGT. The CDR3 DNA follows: TGTGCCAGCAGTGAATGGGGGGCGGATAGCAATCAGCCCCAGCATTTT. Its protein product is CASSEWGADSNQPQHF.

This CDR3 is CSARDRRLAGSNEQFF. The CDR3 DNA is TGCAGTGCTAGAGATAGGCGACTAGCGGGGAGCAATGAGCAGTTCTTC. The V call is TRBV20-1, the J call TRBJ2-1, with 11 bases that match TRBD2. This CDR3 has 16 amino acids. Germline lookup yields CDR1 DFQATT and CDR2 SNEGSKA (reference sequence). V lost 0 bases and J lost 6; bases outside the gene matches: 7.

CDR3 DNA sequence: TGCAGTGCTAGACCAGCGAATCAGCCCCAGCATTTT. This sequence encodes CSARPANQPQHF. The chain combines TRBV20-1 with TRBJ1-5; unclear D gene. CDR3 length: 12 residues. The V end was cut by 2 bases, the J end by 4 bases, with 6 bases between. Germline-derived CDR1 and CDR2 are DFQATT and SNEGSKA (reference sequence).

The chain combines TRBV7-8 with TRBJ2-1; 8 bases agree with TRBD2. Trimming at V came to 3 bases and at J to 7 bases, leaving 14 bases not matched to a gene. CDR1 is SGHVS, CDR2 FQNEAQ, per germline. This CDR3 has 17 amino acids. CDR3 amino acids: CASSFPREGGPLNEQFF. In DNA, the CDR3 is TGTGCCAGCAGCTTCCCTCGGGAGGGAGGGCCCCTAAATGAGCAGTTCTTC.

This chain's CDR3 is CASSLKLRGQGAQNTEAFF. CDR3 sequence (DNA): TGTGCCAGCAGCTTAAAGTTGCGGGGACAGGGGGCCCAAAACACTGAAGCTTTCTTT. The chain couples TRBV7-6 to TRBJ1-1, with TRBD1 matching over 12 bases. This CDR3 is 19 amino acids long. Germline loops: CDR1 SGHVS, CDR2 FNYEAQ. Losses at the gene ends were 2 bases for V and 2 bases for J; bases not matched to a gene: 12.

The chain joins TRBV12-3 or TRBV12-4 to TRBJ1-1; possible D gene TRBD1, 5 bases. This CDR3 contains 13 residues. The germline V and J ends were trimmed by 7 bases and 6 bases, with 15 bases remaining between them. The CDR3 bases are TGTGCCAGCACCTTGGGGGTGGACGCTGAAGCTTTCTTT. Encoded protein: CASTLGVDAEAFF.

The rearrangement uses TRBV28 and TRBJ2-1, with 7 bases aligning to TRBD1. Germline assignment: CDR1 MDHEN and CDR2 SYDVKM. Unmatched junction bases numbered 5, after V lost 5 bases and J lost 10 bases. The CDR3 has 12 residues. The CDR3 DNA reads TGTGCCAGCAGTCGACAGGGCGGGGAGCAGTTCTTC. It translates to CASSRQGGEQFF.

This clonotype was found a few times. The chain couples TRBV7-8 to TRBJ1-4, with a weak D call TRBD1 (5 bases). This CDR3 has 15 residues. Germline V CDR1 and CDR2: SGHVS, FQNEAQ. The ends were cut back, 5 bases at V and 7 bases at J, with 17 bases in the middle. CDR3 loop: CASSPQGGVAEKLFF. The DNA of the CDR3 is TGTGCCAGCAGCCCCCAGGGAGGGGTGGCTGAAAAACTGTTTTTT.

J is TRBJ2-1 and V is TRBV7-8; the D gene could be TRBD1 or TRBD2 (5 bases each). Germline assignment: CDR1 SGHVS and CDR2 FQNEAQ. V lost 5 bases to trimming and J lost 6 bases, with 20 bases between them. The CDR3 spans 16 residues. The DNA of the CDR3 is TGTGCCAGCAGCCTTGGGGGAGCGACAACCTCCAATGAGCAGTTCTTC. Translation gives CASSLGGATTSNEQFF.

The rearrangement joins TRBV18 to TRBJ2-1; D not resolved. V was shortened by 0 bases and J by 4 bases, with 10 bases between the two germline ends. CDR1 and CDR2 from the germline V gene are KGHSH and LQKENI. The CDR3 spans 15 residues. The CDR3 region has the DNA TGTGCCAGCTCACCACCAGCTAGACCTTACAATGAGCAGTTCTTC. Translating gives CASSPPARPYNEQFF.

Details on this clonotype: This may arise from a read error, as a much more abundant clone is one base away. CDR3 in DNA: TGTGCCAGCAGCCACGGGACTAGCGGCACAGATACGCAGTATTTT. It translates to CASSHGTSGTDTQYF. The chain couples TRBV7-6 to TRBJ2-3, with TRBD2 matching over 10 bases. CDR1 and CDR2 from the germline V gene are SGHVS and FNYEAQ. V lost 5 bases and J lost 1; bases outside the gene matches: 3. The CDR3 is 15 amino acids.

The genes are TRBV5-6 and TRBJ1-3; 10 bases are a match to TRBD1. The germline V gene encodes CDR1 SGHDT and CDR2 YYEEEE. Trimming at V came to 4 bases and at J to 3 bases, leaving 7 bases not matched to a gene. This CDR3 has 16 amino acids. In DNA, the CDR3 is TGTGCCAGCAGCCCAGACAGGGGGCATAGTGGAAACACCATATATTTT. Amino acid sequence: CASSPDRGHSGNTIYF. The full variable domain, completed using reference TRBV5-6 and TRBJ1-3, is DAGVTQSPTHLIKTRGQQVTLRCSPKSGHDTVSWYQQALGQGPQFIFQYYEEEERQRGNFPDRFSGHQFPNYSSELNVNALLLGDSALYLCASSPDRGHSGNTIYFGEGSWLTVV.

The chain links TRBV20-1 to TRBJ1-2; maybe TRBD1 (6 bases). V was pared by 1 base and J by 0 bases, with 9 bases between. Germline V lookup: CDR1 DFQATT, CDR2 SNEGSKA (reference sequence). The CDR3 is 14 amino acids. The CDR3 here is CSARGTVTNYGYTF. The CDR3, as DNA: TGCAGTGCTAGAGGGACAGTTACTAACTATGGCTACACCTTC.

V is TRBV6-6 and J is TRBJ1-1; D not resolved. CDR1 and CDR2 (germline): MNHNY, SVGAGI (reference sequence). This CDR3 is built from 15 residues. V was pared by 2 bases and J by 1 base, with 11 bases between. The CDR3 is CASSYVLGRNTEAFF. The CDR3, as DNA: TGTGCCAGCAGTTACGTTCTCGGTAGGAACACTGAAGCTTTCTTT.

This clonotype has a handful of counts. The CDR3 spells CASSLHANYGYTF. The CDR3 DNA is TGTGCCAGCAGCTTACACGCTAACTATGGCTACACCTTC. The rearrangement uses TRBV6-5 and TRBJ1-2; D is ambiguous. In germline, CDR1 is MNHEY, CDR2 SVGAGI. Between the trimmed V and J ends, which lost 6 bases and 0 bases, there was a span of 8 bases. The CDR3 has 13 residues.

The CDR3 DNA sequence: TGCAGCGTTGCAGCCGGCAATAACTATGGCTACACCTTC. Translated, it gives CSVAAGNNYGYTF. This rearrangement joins TRBV29-1 to TRBJ1-2; D unclear. The CDR3 loop spans 13 amino acids. Germline loops: CDR1 SQVTM, CDR2 ANQGSEA. V lost 4 bases, J lost 1 base, and 10 bases lay in between.